This T cell receptor (beta chain) was recovered during a study of blood T cell repertoires in COVID-19. Study-level information: Specimens from acute and convalescent COVID-19 originated in the United States, Italy and Spain. Sources were T cells, B-cell-depleted T cells, or PBMCs; the material itself was cDNA or gDNA.

Source study methods: Estimates of nucleated cell counts were drawn from the amplification of reference gene primers. The method was immunoSEQ multiplex PCR; TCRdb's version includes in-frame clones alone and lacks a portion of them. The DNA gave D and trimming, while V, J and clone size come from that table. The sample shows tens of thousands of clones, around 90% of them seen only once. The CDR3 runs 11 residues. The germline gives CDR1 DFQATT, CDR2 SNEGSKA (reference sequence). Trimming took 3 bases from V and 8 from J, leaving 8 bases between them. This rearrangement joins TRBV20-1 to TRBJ2-4, with a possible D match to TRBD1 (5 bases). Input material: peripheral blood. The receptor was derived from a man aged 45-60 years with acute or convalescent COVID-19. CDR3 nucleotides: TGCAGTGCTAGGACAGTTTACATTCAGTACTTC. Amino acids: CSARTVYIQYF.